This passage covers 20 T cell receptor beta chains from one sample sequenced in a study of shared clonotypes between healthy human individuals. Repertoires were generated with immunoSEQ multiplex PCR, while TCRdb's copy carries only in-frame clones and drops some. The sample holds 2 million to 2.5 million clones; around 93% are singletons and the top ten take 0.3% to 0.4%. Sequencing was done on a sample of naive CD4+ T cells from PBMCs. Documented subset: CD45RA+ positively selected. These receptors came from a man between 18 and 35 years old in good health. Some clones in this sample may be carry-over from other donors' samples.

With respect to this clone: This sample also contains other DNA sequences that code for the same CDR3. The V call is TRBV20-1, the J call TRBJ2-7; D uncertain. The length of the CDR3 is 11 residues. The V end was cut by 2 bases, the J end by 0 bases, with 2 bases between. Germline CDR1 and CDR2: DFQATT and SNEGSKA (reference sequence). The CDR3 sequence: CSARSSYEQYF. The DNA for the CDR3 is TGCAGTGCTAGATCCTCCTACGAGCAGTACTTC.

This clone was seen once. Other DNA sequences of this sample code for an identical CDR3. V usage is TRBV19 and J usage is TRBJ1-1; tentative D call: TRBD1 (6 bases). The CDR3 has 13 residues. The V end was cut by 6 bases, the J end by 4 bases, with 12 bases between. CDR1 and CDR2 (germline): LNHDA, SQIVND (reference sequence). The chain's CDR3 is CASSNRERTEAFF. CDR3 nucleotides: TGTGCCAGTAGCAACAGGGAGCGCACTGAAGCTTTCTTT.

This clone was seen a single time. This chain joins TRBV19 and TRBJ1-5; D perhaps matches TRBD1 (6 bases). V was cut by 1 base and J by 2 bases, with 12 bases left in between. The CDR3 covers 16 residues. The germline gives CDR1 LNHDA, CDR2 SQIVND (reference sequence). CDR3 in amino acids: CASSIGGGLGNQPQHF. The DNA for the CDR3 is TGTGCCAGTAGTATAGGAGGGGGGCTTGGCAATCAGCCCCAGCATTTT.

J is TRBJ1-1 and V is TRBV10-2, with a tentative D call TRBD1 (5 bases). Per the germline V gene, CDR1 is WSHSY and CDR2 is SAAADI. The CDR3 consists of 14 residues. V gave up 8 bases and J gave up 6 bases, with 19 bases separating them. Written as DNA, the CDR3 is TGCGCCAGCCGAGCGACCTGGGGGATGGCTGAAGCTTTCTTT. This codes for CASRATWGMAEAFF.

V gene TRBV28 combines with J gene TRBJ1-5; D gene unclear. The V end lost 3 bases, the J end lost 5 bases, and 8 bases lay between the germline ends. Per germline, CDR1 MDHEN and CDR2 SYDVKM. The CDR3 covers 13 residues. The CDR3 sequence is CASSFGSYQPQHF. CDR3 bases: TGTGCCAGCAGTTTTGGATCATATCAGCCCCAGCATTTT.

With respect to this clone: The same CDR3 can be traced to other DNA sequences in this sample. The CDR3: CASSIVADTQYF. For the CDR3, the DNA is TGTGCCAGTAGTATAGTGGCGGATACGCAGTATTTT. This sequence joins TRBV19 and TRBJ2-3, with D unclear. The CDR3 covers 12 residues. The germline gives CDR1 LNHDA, CDR2 SQIVND (reference sequence). V lost 1 base, J lost 6 bases, and 5 bases lay in between.

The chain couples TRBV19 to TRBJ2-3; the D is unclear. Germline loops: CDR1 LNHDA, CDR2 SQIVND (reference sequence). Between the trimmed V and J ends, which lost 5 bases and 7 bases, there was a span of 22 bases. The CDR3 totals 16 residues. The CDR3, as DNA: TGTGCCAGTAGTGAGAAGAGAACTGCCATCACGAATACGCAGTATTTT. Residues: CASSEKRTAITNTQYF.

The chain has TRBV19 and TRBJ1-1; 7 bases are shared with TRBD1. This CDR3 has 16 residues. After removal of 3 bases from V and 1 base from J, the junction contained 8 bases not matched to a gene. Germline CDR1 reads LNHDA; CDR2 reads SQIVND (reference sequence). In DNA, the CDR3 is TGTGCCAGTAGTATCTCAGGGGGGGGGACGAACACTGAAGCTTTCTTT. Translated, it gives CASSISGGGTNTEAFF.

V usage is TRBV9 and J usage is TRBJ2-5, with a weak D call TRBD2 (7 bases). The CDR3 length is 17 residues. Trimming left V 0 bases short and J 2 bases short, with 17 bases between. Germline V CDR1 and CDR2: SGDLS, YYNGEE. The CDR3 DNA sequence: TGTGCCAGCAGCGTAGCTATGGAGGGGGGGATGCAAGAGACCCAGTACTTC. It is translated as CASSVAMEGGMQETQYF.

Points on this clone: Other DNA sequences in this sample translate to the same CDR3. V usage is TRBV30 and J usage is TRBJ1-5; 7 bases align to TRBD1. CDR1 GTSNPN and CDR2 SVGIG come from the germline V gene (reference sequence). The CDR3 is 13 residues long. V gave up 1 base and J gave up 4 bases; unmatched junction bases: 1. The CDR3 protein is CAWSGDSNQPQHF. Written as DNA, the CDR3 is TGTGCCTGGAGTGGGGACAGTAATCAGCCCCAGCATTTT.

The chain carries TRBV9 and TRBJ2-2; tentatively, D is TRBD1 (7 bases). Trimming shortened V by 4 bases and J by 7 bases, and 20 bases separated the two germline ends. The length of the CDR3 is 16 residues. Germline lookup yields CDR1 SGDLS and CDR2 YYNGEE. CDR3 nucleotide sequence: TGTGCCAGCAGCCCCAGGGGGGACTTCAATTACGGGGAGCTGTTTTTT. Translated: CASSPRGDFNYGELFF. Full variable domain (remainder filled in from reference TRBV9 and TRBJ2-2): DSGVTQTPKHLITATGQRVTLRCSPRSGDLSVYWYQQSLDQGLQFLIQYYNGEERAKGNILERFSAQQFPDLHSELNLSSLELGDSALYFCASSPRGDFNYGELFFGEGSRLTVL.

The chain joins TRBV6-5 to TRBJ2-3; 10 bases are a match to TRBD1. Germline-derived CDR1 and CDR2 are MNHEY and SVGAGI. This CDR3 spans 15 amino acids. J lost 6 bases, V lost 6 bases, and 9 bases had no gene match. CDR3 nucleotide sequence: TGTGCCAGCAGAAGCGGGACAGGGGACTTGGATACGCAGTATTTT. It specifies CASRSGTGDLDTQYF.

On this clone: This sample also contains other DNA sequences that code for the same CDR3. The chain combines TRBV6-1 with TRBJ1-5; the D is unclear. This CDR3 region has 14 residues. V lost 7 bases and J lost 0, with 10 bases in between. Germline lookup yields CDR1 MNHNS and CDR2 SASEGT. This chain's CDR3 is CASTPRGSNQPQHF. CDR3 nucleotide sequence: TGTGCCAGCACGCCGCGCGGTAGCAATCAGCCCCAGCATTTT.

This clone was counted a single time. CDR3 protein: CASSYPGLAEINEQFF. The CDR3 DNA reads as TGTGCCAGCAGTTACCCGGGACTAGCGGAAATCAATGAGCAGTTCTTC. This chain connects TRBV6-6 to TRBJ2-1; 11 positions agree with TRBD2. Germline values: CDR1 MNHNY, CDR2 SVGAGI (reference sequence). The CDR3 covers 16 residues. V dropped 2 bases and J dropped 6; count of bases not matched to a gene: 6.

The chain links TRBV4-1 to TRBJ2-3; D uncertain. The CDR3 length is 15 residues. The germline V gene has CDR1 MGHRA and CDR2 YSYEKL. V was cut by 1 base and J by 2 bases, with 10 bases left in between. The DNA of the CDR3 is TGCGCCAGCAGCCAAGCGGTCACCTACACAGATACGCAGTATTTT. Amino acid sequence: CASSQAVTYTDTQYF.

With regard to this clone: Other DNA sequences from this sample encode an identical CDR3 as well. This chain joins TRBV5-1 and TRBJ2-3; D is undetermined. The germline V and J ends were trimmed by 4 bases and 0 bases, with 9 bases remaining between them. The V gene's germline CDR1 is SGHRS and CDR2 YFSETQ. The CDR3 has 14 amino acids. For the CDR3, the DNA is TGCGCCAGCAGCCGATCAGCTAGCACAGATACGCAGTATTTT. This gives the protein CASSRSASTDTQYF.

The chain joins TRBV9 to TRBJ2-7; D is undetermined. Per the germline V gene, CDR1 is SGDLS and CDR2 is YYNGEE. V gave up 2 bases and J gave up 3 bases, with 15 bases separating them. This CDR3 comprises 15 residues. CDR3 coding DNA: TGTGCCAGCAGCGTTTCGGCCCTCGAAGGCTACGAGCAGTACTTC. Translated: CASSVSALEGYEQYF.

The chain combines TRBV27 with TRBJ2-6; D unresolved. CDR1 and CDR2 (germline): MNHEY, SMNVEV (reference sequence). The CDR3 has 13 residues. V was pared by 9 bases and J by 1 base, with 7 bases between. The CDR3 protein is CASQVSGANVLTF. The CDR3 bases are TGTGCCAGTCAGGTTTCTGGGGCCAACGTCCTGACTTTC. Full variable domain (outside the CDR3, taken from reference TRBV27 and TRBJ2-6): EAQVTQNPRYLITVTGKKLTVTCSQNMNHEYMSWYRQDPGLGLRQIYYSMNVEVTDKGDVPEGYKVSRKEKRNFPLILESPSPNQTSLYFCASQVSGANVLTFGAGSRLTVL.

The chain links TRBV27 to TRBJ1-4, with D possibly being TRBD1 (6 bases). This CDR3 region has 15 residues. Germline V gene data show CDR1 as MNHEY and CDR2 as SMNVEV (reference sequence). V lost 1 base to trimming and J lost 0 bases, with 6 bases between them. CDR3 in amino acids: CASSLWGPTNEKLFF. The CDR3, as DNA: TGTGCCAGCAGTTTATGGGGGCCAACTAATGAAAAACTGTTTTTT.

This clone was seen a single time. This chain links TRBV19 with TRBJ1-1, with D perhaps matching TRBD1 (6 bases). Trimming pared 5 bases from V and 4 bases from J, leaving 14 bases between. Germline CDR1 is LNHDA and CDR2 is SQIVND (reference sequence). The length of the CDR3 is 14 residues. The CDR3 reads CASSPRGGGTEAFF. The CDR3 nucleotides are TGTGCCAGTAGTCCGAGGGGGGGAGGCACTGAAGCTTTCTTT.